The 18 T cell receptor beta chains below come from one sample, sequenced in a study. TCRdb passed the 5' RACE reads through MiXCR, listing each CDR3 protein once. The sample includes around 44,000 distinct CDR3 sequences, 30% of them seen just once. Sequencing was carried out using tumor-infiltrating memory CD4+ T cells sorted from the breast tumor. The subset denotes: memory CD4+ T cells, CD4+CD45RO+CD25-. These receptors originate from a female donor with breast cancer.

About this clonotype: One base away lies a much larger clone, so this may be a sequencing read error. This sequence joins TRBV4-1 and TRBJ2-1; D is perhaps TRBD2 (6 bases). Germline CDR1 and CDR2: MGHRA and YSYEKL. CDR3 length equals 14 residues. V lost 3 bases and J 7 bases, leaving 13 bases between the germline ends. The CDR3 sequence: CASSQGRGRNEQFF. CDR3 in DNA: TGCGCCAGCAGCCAGGGACGGGGGAGGAATGAGCAGTTCTTC.

Comment on this clonotype: The junction shows a germline mismatch at one end, possibly a read error. The chain combines TRBV10-3 with TRBJ1-2; 7 nucleotides agree with TRBD1. This CDR3 contains 13 residues. Germline V gene sequence: CDR1 ENHRY, CDR2 SYGVKD. The CDR3 sequence is CAVSAAPGQSYTF. Here the CDR3 DNA reads TGTGCCGTCAGTGCTGCCCCGGGACAGAGCTACACCTTC.

This clonotype was counted ten times or more. The chain has TRBV4-1 and TRBJ2-1; 10 bases match TRBD1. CDR1 is MGHRA and CDR2 is YSYEKL in the germline V gene. The J segment lost 7 bases and the V segment lost 1 base, leaving 1 base of the junction unmatched. This CDR3 spans 14 amino acids. The CDR3 coding sequence is TGCGCCAGCAGCCAAGTGGGACAGGGGAATGAGCAGTTCTTC. It codes for CASSQVGQGNEQFF.

This CDR3 is CASSPQAGVYEQYF. The DNA of the CDR3 is TGTGCCAGCAGCCCACAAGCGGGAGTCTACGAGCAGTACTTC. J is TRBJ2-7 and V is TRBV6-2 or TRBV6-3, with TRBD2 matching 8 bases. The length of the CDR3 is 14 residues. The ends lost 6 bases at V and 3 bases at J; junction bases unmatched: 7. CDR1 is MNHEY and CDR2 is SVGEGT in the germline V gene.

This clonotype was recorded many times. This rearrangement joins TRBV13 to TRBJ2-1; 10 positions agree with TRBD2. The CDR3 has 14 residues. V shed 5 bases, J shed 4 bases, and the junction held 2 bases outside the gene matches. CDR1 is PRHDT and CDR2 is FYEKMQ in the germline V gene (reference sequence). The CDR3 here is CASSHSGGYNEQFF. CDR3 nucleotide sequence: TGTGCCAGCAGCCATAGCGGGGGGTACAATGAGCAGTTCTTC.

This chain joins TRBV7-6 and TRBJ2-7; 10 nucleotides line up with TRBD2. Germline V gene data show CDR1 as SGHVS and CDR2 as FNYEAQ. V gave up 5 bases and J gave up 2 bases; unmatched junction bases: 6. This CDR3 contains 15 residues. CDR3 amino acids: CASSQAGTSAYEQYF. The CDR3 coding sequence is TGTGCCAGCAGCCAAGCGGGGACTAGCGCCTACGAGCAGTACTTC.

This clonotype came up many times. The chain carries TRBV27 and TRBJ2-3; TRBD1 agrees at 8 bases. Germline values: CDR1 MNHEY, CDR2 SMNVEV (reference sequence). This CDR3 is 14 amino acids long. J was trimmed by 1 base and V by 7 bases; bases with no gene match: 4. The CDR3 bases are TGTGCCAGCATATCGACAGGGGGCACAGATACGCAGTATTTT. This encodes CASISTGGTDTQYF.

The chain has TRBV4-1 and TRBJ2-7, with 8 bases fitting TRBD1. Germline values: CDR1 MGHRA, CDR2 YSYEKL. The CDR3 is made up of 15 amino acids. V lost 4 bases, J lost 7 bases, and 12 bases stayed unmatched. The DNA of the CDR3 is TGCGCCAGCAGCCTAGAAATGACAGGGGTGAGAGAGCAGTACTTC. Protein sequence: CASSLEMTGVREQYF.

CDR3 residues: CAISESMSGTGTYEQYF. In DNA, the CDR3 is TGTGCCATCAGTGAGTCCATGTCCGGGACAGGAACCTACGAGCAGTACTTC. The chain is built from TRBV10-3 and TRBJ2-7; 8 positions match TRBD1. J gave up 2 bases and V 0 bases, and 9 bases lay outside the gene matches. Germline V lookup: CDR1 ENHRY, CDR2 SYGVKD. The length of the CDR3 is 17 residues.

V gene TRBV5-1 combines with J gene TRBJ2-2; 11 bases match TRBD2. Unmatched junction bases numbered 8, after V lost 0 bases and J lost 7 bases. Looked up from germline, CDR1 is SGHRS and CDR2 is YFSETQ. The CDR3 length is 17 residues. The CDR3 DNA reads TGCGCCAGCAGCTTGGCCTTAGCGGGAGGGCCCGACGGGGAGCTGTTTTTT. Encoded protein: CASSLALAGGPDGELFF.

This clonotype was observed a handful of times. This rearrangement joins TRBV5-1 to TRBJ1-3; 7 nucleotides agree with TRBD1. V lost 4 bases to trimming and J lost 0 bases; unmatched junction nucleotides: 7. In germline, CDR1 is SGHRS, CDR2 YFSETQ. The CDR3 has 16 residues. The CDR3 sequence is CASSAGQRPSGNTIYF. In DNA, the CDR3 is TGCGCCAGCAGCGCGGGACAGCGACCCTCTGGAAACACCATATATTTT.

The chain joins TRBV27 to TRBJ1-2; a possible D gene is TRBD1 (6 bases). Germline V gene lookup returns CDR1 MNHEY and CDR2 SMNVEV (reference sequence). V lost 4 bases to trimming and J lost 4 bases, with 13 bases between them. CDR3 length equals 14 residues. The CDR3 loop reads CASSSGGGIYGYTF. The CDR3 nucleotides read TGTGCCAGCAGTTCCGGGGGCGGAATCTATGGCTACACCTTC.

CDR3 region: CASSSTSASTDTQYF. CDR3 DNA: TGTGCCAGCAGCTCGACTAGCGCAAGCACAGATACGCAGTATTTT. The V call is TRBV7-3, the J call TRBJ2-3; 8 bases fit TRBD2. Germline values: CDR1 SGHTA, CDR2 FQGTGA. The CDR3 spans 15 residues. J gave up 0 bases and V 4 bases, and 3 bases lay outside the gene matches.

This sequence joins TRBV7-9 and TRBJ2-5; 14 bases match TRBD2. The CDR3 runs 17 residues. Germline CDR1 and CDR2: SEHNR and FQNEAQ (reference sequence). The trim removed 1 base at V and 5 bases at J, leaving 6 bases unmatched. Here the CDR3 reads CASSLGGLAGAHETQYF. In DNA form, the CDR3 reads TGTGCCAGCAGCTTAGGGGGACTAGCGGGGGCGCATGAGACCCAGTACTTC.

There are a few counts of this clonotype. The chain employs TRBV5-4 and TRBJ2-2, with 7 bases matching TRBD1. The CDR3 runs 16 residues. The V gene end was trimmed by 0 bases and the J gene end by 2 bases; junction bases not matched to a gene: 4. The germline V gene has CDR1 SGHNT and CDR2 YYREEE (reference sequence). The CDR3 loop is CASSLGRGQNTGELFF. In DNA form, the CDR3 reads TGTGCCAGCAGCTTGGGTAGGGGGCAAAACACCGGGGAGCTGTTTTTT.

V and J are TRBV5-1 and TRBJ1-1, with TRBD1 as a possible D gene (5 bases). Germline loops: CDR1 SGHRS, CDR2 YFSETQ. The CDR3 sequence is 13 residues long. The V gene lost 2 bases and the J gene lost 5 bases, with 10 bases spanning the gap. The DNA for the CDR3 is TGCGCCAGCAGCTTCCAGGGCCGGACTGAAGCTTTCTTT. Translated, it gives CASSFQGRTEAFF.

This clonotype has a count of ten or more. The V and J genes are TRBV5-1 and TRBJ2-5; D is undetermined. CDR3 length: 15 amino acids. Germline assignment: CDR1 SGHRS and CDR2 YFSETQ. Trimming cost V 2 bases and J 2 bases, with 13 bases left between them. CDR3 in DNA: TGCGCCAGCAGCTTAAGTGGGGTGAATCAAGAGACCCAGTACTTC. It encodes CASSLSGVNQETQYF.

The gene calls are TRBV2 and TRBJ1-2, with D uncertain. Trimming left V 6 bases short and J 8 bases short, with 7 bases between. CDR3 size: 10 residues. From germline, CDR1 is SNHLY and CDR2 FYNNEI. Here the CDR3 DNA reads TGTGCCAGCAGAGTGGGGGGCTACACCTTC. This encodes CASRVGGYTF.